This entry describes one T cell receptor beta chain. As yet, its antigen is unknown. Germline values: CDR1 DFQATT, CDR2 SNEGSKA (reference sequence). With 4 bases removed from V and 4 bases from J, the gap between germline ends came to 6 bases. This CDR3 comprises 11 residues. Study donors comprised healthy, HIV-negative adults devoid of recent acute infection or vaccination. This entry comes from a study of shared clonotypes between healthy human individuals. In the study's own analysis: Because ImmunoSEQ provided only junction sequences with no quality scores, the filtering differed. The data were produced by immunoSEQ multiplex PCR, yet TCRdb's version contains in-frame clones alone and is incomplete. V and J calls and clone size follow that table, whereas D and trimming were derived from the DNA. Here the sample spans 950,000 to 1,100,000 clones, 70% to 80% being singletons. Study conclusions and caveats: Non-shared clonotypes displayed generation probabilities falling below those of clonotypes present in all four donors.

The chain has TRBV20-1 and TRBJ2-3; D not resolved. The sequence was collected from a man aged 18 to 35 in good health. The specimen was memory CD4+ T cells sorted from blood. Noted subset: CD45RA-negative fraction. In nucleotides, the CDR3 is TGCAGTGCTATGGTTGCAGATACGCAGTATTTT. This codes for CSAMVADTQYF.